These 32 T cell receptor beta chains came from one sample sequenced in a study of T cells in Graves' hyperthyroidism and ophthalmopathy. Amplified TCR beta CDR3 regions came from RNA transcripts. With the HTBI primer set, the TCR CDR3 went through a first round of RT-PCR. A single record per CDR3 protein comes from TCRdb applying MiXCR to the multiplex PCR reads. The profile covers about 710,000 distinct CDR3 sequences, with about 16% appearing a single time and 8.4% taken by the ten largest. Specimen: blood. The receptor set was obtained from a man between 18 and 35 years old with Graves' hyperthyroidism.

This clonotype was picked up many times. The chain employs TRBV7-9 and TRBJ2-1, with TRBD2 matching over 13 bases. This CDR3 has 18 amino acids. V lost 3 bases to trimming and J lost 3 bases; unmatched junction nucleotides: 8. The germline V gene encodes CDR1 SEHNR and CDR2 FQNEAQ (reference sequence). CDR3 region: CASSLTSGRLRHYNEQFF. CDR3 nucleotides: TGTGCCAGCAGCTTGACTAGCGGGAGGCTCCGGCACTACAATGAGCAGTTCTTC.

The sample holds a few counts of this clonotype. J is TRBJ2-2 and V is TRBV6-1; D could derive from TRBD1 or TRBD2 (5 bases each). CDR1 and CDR2 from the germline V gene are MNHNS and SASEGT. The V gene lost 5 bases and the J gene lost 0 bases, with 13 bases spanning the gap. The CDR3 is made up of 16 amino acids. CDR3 nucleotide sequence: TGTGCCAGCAGTCCGGCCGGGACGTCGAACACCGGGGAGCTGTTTTTT. Translating it yields CASSPAGTSNTGELFF.

The CDR3 DNA follows: TGTGCCAGCAGCCAAGGGTCATCAGGGGACACTGAAGCTTTCTTT. Translated: CASSQGSSGDTEAFF. This chain connects TRBV4-2 to TRBJ1-1; perhaps TRBD1 as D (6 bases). Germline lookup yields CDR1 LGHNA and CDR2 YNFKEQ. The CDR3 extends over 15 amino acids. The V gene lost 1 base and the J gene lost 3 bases, with 12 bases spanning the gap.

V is TRBV9 and J is TRBJ2-7; 8 nucleotides agree with TRBD1. The CDR3 contains 15 residues. Trimming took 4 bases from V and 3 from J; bases not matched to a gene: 9. Germline-derived CDR1 and CDR2 are SGDLS and YYNGEE. The CDR3 is CASSSGTGGFYEQYF. Here the CDR3 DNA reads TGTGCCAGCAGCTCCGGGACAGGAGGTTTCTACGAGCAGTACTTC.

A few counts support this clonotype. The J gene is TRBJ2-7, the V gene TRBV11-2; TRBD2 agrees at 13 bases. Germline V CDR1 and CDR2: SGHAT, FQNNGV. V lost 5 bases, J lost 7 bases, and 20 bases stayed unmatched. CDR3 size: 19 residues. This CDR3 is CASSPAGTSGKGAAWEQYF. CDR3 DNA sequence: TGTGCCAGCAGCCCGGCCGGGACTAGCGGGAAGGGGGCGGCGTGGGAGCAGTACTTC.

This clonotype was counted at least ten times. The CDR3 loop reads CASSQVTGVLGAFF. In nucleotides, the CDR3 is TGTGCCAGCAGCCAAGTAACAGGGGTTCTTGGAGCTTTCTTT. The J gene is TRBJ1-1, the V gene TRBV14; the match to TRBD1 covers 7 bases. The CDR3 consists of 14 residues. Germline V gene lookup returns CDR1 SGHDN and CDR2 FVKESK. J lost 10 bases, V lost 1 base, and 9 bases had no gene match.

There are a few counts of this clonotype. The chain recombines TRBV20-1 with TRBJ2-7; 9 bases fit TRBD1. CDR1 and CDR2 (germline): DFQATT, SNEGSKA (reference sequence). The CDR3 loop spans 14 amino acids. The ends lost 6 bases at V and 3 bases at J; junction bases unmatched: 9. CDR3 in DNA: TGCAGTGCACCCCCGTTGGACAGGGGCTACGAGCAGTACTTC. This translates into CSAPPLDRGYEQYF.

This clonotype was observed a handful of times. This rearrangement joins TRBV20-1 to TRBJ2-7; the match to TRBD2 covers 11 bases. The length of the CDR3 is 15 residues. J lost 3 bases, V lost 2 bases, and 6 bases had no gene match. The germline V gene encodes CDR1 DFQATT and CDR2 SNEGSKA (reference sequence). The CDR3 coding sequence is TGCAGTGCTAGACTAGCGGGAGGCCGAGGCTACGAGCAGTACTTC. As protein: CSARLAGGRGYEQYF.

This clonotype was recorded many times. V gene TRBV3-1 combines with J gene TRBJ2-1; TRBD1 matches at 9 bases. Per germline, CDR1 LGHDT and CDR2 YNNKEL (reference sequence). The J segment lost 4 bases and the V segment lost 5 bases, leaving 3 bases of the junction unmatched. The length of the CDR3 is 14 residues. Here the CDR3 reads CASSWTGAYNEQFF. As DNA, the CDR3 is TGTGCCAGCAGCTGGACAGGGGCTTACAATGAGCAGTTCTTC.

The rearrangement links TRBV19 to TRBJ1-5; no reliable D call. The CDR3 loop spans 13 amino acids. Per the germline V gene, CDR1 is LNHDA and CDR2 is SQIVND (reference sequence). Deletions cut 4 bases from V and 5 bases from J, with 9 bases between. The CDR3 region has the DNA TGTGCCAGTAGTAAGTCATTGGATCAGCCCCAGCATTTT. It specifies CASSKSLDQPQHF.

The J gene is TRBJ2-7, the V gene TRBV6-1; D might be TRBD1 (6 bases). The CDR3 length is 18 residues. Per germline, CDR1 MNHNS and CDR2 SASEGT. With 5 bases removed from V and 0 bases from J, the gap between germline ends came to 23 bases. CDR3 DNA sequence: TGTGCCAGCAGTCGCACCTCCCCGGGACAAACGAGCTCCTACGAGCAGTACTTC. As protein: CASSRTSPGQTSSYEQYF.

The table lists this clonotype with many counts. V and J are TRBV28 and TRBJ1-1; D not resolved. This CDR3 comprises 15 residues. V gave up 5 bases and J gave up 0 bases, with 13 bases separating them. Germline assignment: CDR1 MDHEN and CDR2 SYDVKM. For the CDR3, the DNA is TGTGCCAGCAGTCACCGGGCCGTAATGAACACTGAAGCTTTCTTT. This codes for CASSHRAVMNTEAFF.

As for this clonotype: This may be a read error: a much more frequent sequence differs by one nucleotide. V gene TRBV12-5 combines with J gene TRBJ2-7; TRBD1 might be the D (6 bases). V was shortened by 4 bases and J by 7 bases, with 14 bases between the two germline ends. The CDR3 runs to 13 residues. The germline V gene encodes CDR1 LGHNT and CDR2 FRNRAP. The CDR3, as DNA: TGTGCTAGTGGTTCCGGGACAACGGATGAGCAGTACTTC. Amino acid sequence: CASGSGTTDEQYF.

This clonotype was observed a few times. The chain is built from TRBV7-8 and TRBJ1-2; possibly TRBD1 for D (5 bases). Germline CDR1 is SGHVS and CDR2 is FQNEAQ. V lost 5 bases to trimming and J lost 7 bases, with 14 bases between them. The CDR3 totals 13 residues. CDR3 bases: TGTGCCAGCAGCCTGGGACGGAGCCTTGGCTACACCTTC. Protein: CASSLGRSLGYTF.

This clonotype has a handful of counts. Here the CDR3 DNA reads TGTGCCAGCGCGACAGGCTGGGATCGGCCCCAGCATTTT. It encodes CASATGWDRPQHF. The V and J genes are TRBV28 and TRBJ1-5, with D possibly TRBD1 on 6 matching bases. Germline V gene lookup returns CDR1 MDHEN and CDR2 SYDVKM. V shed 8 bases and J shed 9 bases, with 17 bases lying between them. The CDR3 covers 13 residues.

About this clonotype: This sequence may be a read error, since a much larger clone differs from it by one base. This chain joins TRBV18 and TRBJ2-3; no reliable D call. The length of the CDR3 is 12 residues. Germline CDR1 is KGHSH and CDR2 is LQKENI. V was clipped by 8 bases and J by 0 bases, with 6 bases between them. CDR3 coding DNA: TGTGCCAGCGCGGCTAGCACAGATACGCAGTATTTT. It is translated as CASAASTDTQYF.

This clonotype has ten or more counts. The rearrangement uses TRBV28 and TRBJ2-1; possibly TRBD2 for D (6 bases). This CDR3 contains 15 residues. V lost 4 bases, J lost 7 bases, and 17 bases lay in between. Germline-derived CDR1 and CDR2 are MDHEN and SYDVKM. Written as DNA, the CDR3 is TGTGCCAGCAGTTCCCCCGGGAGTAGTGGGAATGAGCAGTTCTTC. Translation: CASSSPGSSGNEQFF.

This clonotype came up many times. The chain combines TRBV24-1 with TRBJ2-2, with 14 bases matching TRBD2. V was clipped by 10 bases and J by 4 bases; unmatched bases: 7. The germline V gene encodes CDR1 KGHDR and CDR2 SFDVKD. The CDR3 has 16 amino acids. The DNA of the CDR3 is TGTGCCACGGAGGGACTAGCGGGAGCGGGCACCGGGGAGCTGTTTTTT. Its protein product is CATEGLAGAGTGELFF.

This clonotype showed up many times. This chain joins TRBV12-3 or TRBV12-4 and TRBJ2-1; 8 bases are a match to TRBD2. There are 16 residues in the CDR3. Losses at the gene ends were 3 bases for V and 8 bases for J; bases not matched to a gene: 12. As DNA, the CDR3 is TGTGCCAGCAGTTTGGTCGGGGCACAGCGGGAGTATGAGCAGTTCTTC. Translation gives CASSLVGAQREYEQFF.

This clonotype was observed at least ten times. The chain uses TRBV12-3 or TRBV12-4 and TRBJ2-3, with 9 nucleotides matching TRBD1. The trim removed 1 base at V and 4 bases at J, leaving 6 bases unmatched. The CDR3 covers 16 residues. The CDR3 nucleotides are TGTGCCAGCAGTTTAGGGACAGGGGCTAGGTCAGATACGCAGTATTTT. It is translated as CASSLGTGARSDTQYF.

This clonotype was seen at least ten times. The chain combines TRBV20-1 with TRBJ1-2; TRBD1 is a possible D gene (5 bases). With 4 bases removed from V and 4 bases from J, the gap between germline ends came to 10 bases. Germline V gene lookup returns CDR1 DFQATT and CDR2 SNEGSKA (reference sequence). This CDR3 is built from 12 residues. In nucleotides, the CDR3 is TGCAGTGCTACCGGGGCAGTCTATGGCTACACCTTC. Its translation is CSATGAVYGYTF.

This clonotype came up a few times. The genes are TRBV13 and TRBJ1-1; a weak D match, TRBD1 (6 bases). The CDR3 loop spans 14 amino acids. Trimming cost V 4 bases and J 4 bases, with 13 bases left between them. Germline loops: CDR1 PRHDT, CDR2 FYEKMQ (reference sequence). This chain's CDR3 is CASSWTVKFTEAFF. CDR3 coding DNA: TGTGCCAGCAGCTGGACAGTGAAATTCACTGAAGCTTTCTTT.

This clonotype was seen repeatedly, ten times or more. The rearrangement joins TRBV10-3 to TRBJ2-1, with D tentatively TRBD1 (6 bases). The CDR3 contains 14 residues. V gave up 3 bases and J gave up 4 bases, with 10 bases separating them. Looked up from germline, CDR1 is ENHRY and CDR2 is SYGVKD. The CDR3 region has the DNA TGTGCCATCAGTGACCTGGACAGATACAATGAGCAGTTCTTC. Translating it yields CAISDLDRYNEQFF.

The chain employs TRBV24-1 and TRBJ2-3; D uncertain. Trimming pared 9 bases from V and 1 base from J, leaving 7 bases between. Germline V lookup: CDR1 KGHDR, CDR2 SFDVKD. The CDR3 is made up of 12 amino acids. In DNA, the CDR3 is TGTGCCACCGCGAAGGGCACAGATACGCAGTATTTT. Its translation is CATAKGTDTQYF.

The rearrangement links TRBV20-1 to TRBJ2-1, with D possibly matching TRBD2 (5 bases). Trimming left V 5 bases short and J 0 bases short, with 14 bases between. This CDR3 has 15 residues. In germline, CDR1 is DFQATT, CDR2 SNEGSKA (reference sequence). DNA for the CDR3: TGCAGTGCTCCTAGCCTGTGGTCCTCCTACAATGAGCAGTTCTTC. As protein: CSAPSLWSSYNEQFF.

The gene calls are TRBV10-3 and TRBJ2-7; TRBD1 agrees at 7 bases. The trim removed 7 bases at V and 2 bases at J, leaving 5 bases unmatched. The CDR3 loop spans 13 amino acids. Germline V gene data show CDR1 as ENHRY and CDR2 as SYGVKD. In nucleotides, the CDR3 is TGTGCCATCATGTCCGGGACAGCCTACGAGCAGTACTTC. Protein product: CAIMSGTAYEQYF.

This clonotype was counted many times. The chain employs TRBV18 and TRBJ2-3, with unresolved D. Between the trimmed V and J ends, which lost 8 bases and 5 bases, there was a span of 20 bases. Germline V lookup: CDR1 KGHSH, CDR2 LQKENI. This CDR3 spans 15 amino acids. The DNA for the CDR3 is TGTGCCAGCGAAACCGACGAGGCGAGGAGAGATACGCAGTATTTT. It translates to CASETDEARRDTQYF.

The sample holds a few counts of this clonotype. This chain links TRBV20-1 with TRBJ1-4, with 9 nucleotides matching TRBD1. The CDR3 is 13 residues long. V shed 4 bases and J 8 bases; nucleotides not matched to a gene: 5. The germline gives CDR1 DFQATT, CDR2 SNEGSKA (reference sequence). CDR3 nucleotides: TGCAGTGCTATAAGGACAGGGGACGAAAAACTGTTTTTT. Protein sequence: CSAIRTGDEKLFF.

This clonotype has a count of ten or more. V is TRBV6-1 and J is TRBJ2-7, with D tentatively TRBD2 (6 bases). This CDR3 has 12 amino acids. CDR1 MNHNS and CDR2 SASEGT come from the germline V gene. Trimming pared 4 bases from V and 7 bases from J, leaving 11 bases between. CDR3 in DNA: TGTGCCAGCAGTGGCCTCGGAGGGGAGCAGTACTTC. It codes for CASSGLGGEQYF.

The sample holds a few counts of this clonotype. The rearrangement links TRBV10-2 to TRBJ2-2; the match to TRBD2 covers 10 bases. CDR1 and CDR2 from the germline V gene are WSHSY and SAAADI. The CDR3 has 16 amino acids. Losses at the gene ends were 2 bases for V and 5 bases for J; bases not matched to a gene: 5. Written as DNA, the CDR3 is TGCGCCAGCAGTGAGGCTAGCGGGAGTACAACCGGGGAGCTGTTTTTT. This gives the protein CASSEASGSTTGELFF.

The V call is TRBV5-1, the J call TRBJ2-5; 8 bases are a match to TRBD2. CDR1 and CDR2 (germline): SGHRS, YFSETQ. V shed 1 base and J 5 bases; nucleotides not matched to a gene: 7. The CDR3 extends over 15 amino acids. This chain's CDR3 is CASSLTGGPSETQYF. The CDR3, as DNA: TGCGCCAGCAGCTTGACGGGAGGGCCTTCGGAGACCCAGTACTTC. The full variable domain, its missing parts supplied by reference TRBV5-1 and TRBJ2-5, is KAGVTQTPRYLIKTRGQQVTLSCSPISGHRSVSWYQQTPGQGLQFLFEYFSETQRNKGNFPGRFSGRQFSNSRSEMNVSTLELGDSALYLCASSLTGGPSETQYFGPGTRLLVL.

This clonotype came up many times. This chain joins TRBV7-9 and TRBJ2-5; D uncertain. The V gene lost 1 base and the J gene lost 1 base, with 4 bases spanning the gap. Germline V gene lookup returns CDR1 SEHNR and CDR2 FQNEAQ (reference sequence). The CDR3 is 13 residues long. CDR3: CASSLDSQETQYF. The CDR3, as DNA: TGTGCCAGCAGCTTAGACTCCCAAGAGACCCAGTACTTC.